This TCR beta chain came from a study of blood T cells in healthy people across ages. The CDR3 has 15 amino acids. The V gene's germline CDR1 is MNHNS and CDR2 SASEGT. V was shortened by 1 base and J by 2 bases, with 9 bases between the two germline ends. Primed by a sample-barcoded 5' primer and a J-beta primer mix, a second PCR proceeded for roughly 6 to 12 cycles. TCRdb re-analysed the 5' RACE reads in MiXCR, keeping a single row per CDR3 protein. The data hold about 780,000 distinct CDR3 sequences, with roughly 24% observed a single time. This clonotype appeared a few times. These data were also filed under a second study, of T cells of mothers and their children.

This chain joins TRBV6-1 and TRBJ2-1; TRBD2 might be the D (6 bases). This TCR was recovered from a boy aged 5-17 years in good health. Sequenced sample: blood. This CDR3 reads CASSEDRTTYNEQFF. The DNA for the CDR3 is TGTGCCAGCAGTGAAGATAGGACTACCTACAATGAGCAGTTCTTC.